This T cell receptor (beta chain) was found in a study of identical twins. TCRdb analysed the 5' RACE reads with MiXCR anew, one entry per CDR3 protein. The sample contains under 900,000 distinct CDR3 sequences, 15% to 20% of which appear only once. The table lists this clonotype with a few counts. The antigen is not known. CDR1 and CDR2 from the germline V gene are LGHDT and YNNKEL (reference sequence). V trimming: 2 bases; J trimming: 4 bases; junction bases outside the gene matches: 7. The CDR3 totals 15 residues. Study-level points and caveats: Models predicted less out-of-frame TCR alpha sharing in monozygotic twins than was found.

This sample also belongs to another study, concerning T cells expressing NK-cell markers. According to that study: For six donors, the dominant NKG2C+ clonotypes made up roughly 1.0-8% of their CD8+ T cells. No clear determination of HCMV specificity was made for expanded NKG2C+ T cell clones.

This chain uses TRBV3-1 with TRBJ1-1; 7 nucleotides line up with TRBD1. This clonotype was obtained from a woman aged 18-29 years in good health. The sample consisted of PBMCs. Written as DNA, the CDR3 is TGTGCCAGCAGCCAAATCAAGGCAGGGGGCACTGAAGCTTTCTTT. Amino acid sequence: CASSQIKAGGTEAFF. The full variable domain, with the rest looked up from reference TRBV3-1 and TRBJ1-1, is DTAVSQTPKYLVTQMGNDKSIKCEQNLGHDTMYWYKQDSKKFLKIMFSYNNKELIINETVPNRFSPKSPDKAHLNLHINSLELGDSAVYFCASSQIKAGGTEAFFGQGTRLTVV.